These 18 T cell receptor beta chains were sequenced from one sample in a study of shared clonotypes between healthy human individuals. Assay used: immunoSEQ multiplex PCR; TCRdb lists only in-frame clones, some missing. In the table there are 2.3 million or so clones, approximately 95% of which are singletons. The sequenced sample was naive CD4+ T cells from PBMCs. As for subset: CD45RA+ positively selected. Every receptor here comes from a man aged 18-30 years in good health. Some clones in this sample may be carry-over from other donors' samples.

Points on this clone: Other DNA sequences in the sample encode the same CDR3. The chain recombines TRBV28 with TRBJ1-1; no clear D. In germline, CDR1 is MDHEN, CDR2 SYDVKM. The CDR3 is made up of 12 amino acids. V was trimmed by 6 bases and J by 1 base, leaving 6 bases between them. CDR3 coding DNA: TGTGCCAGCAGAGGAGGGAACACTGAAGCTTTCTTT. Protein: CASRGGNTEAFF. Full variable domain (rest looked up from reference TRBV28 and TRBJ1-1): DVKVTQSSRYLVKRTGEKVFLECVQDMDHENMFWYRQDPGLGLRLIYFSYDVKMKEKGDIPEGYSVSREKKERFSLILESASTNQTSMYLCASRGGNTEAFFGQGTRLTVV.

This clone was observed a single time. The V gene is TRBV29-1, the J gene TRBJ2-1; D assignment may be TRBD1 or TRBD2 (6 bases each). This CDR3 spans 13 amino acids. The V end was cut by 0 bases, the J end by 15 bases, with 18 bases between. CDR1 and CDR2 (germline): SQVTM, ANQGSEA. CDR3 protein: CSVEDVGGAGPFF. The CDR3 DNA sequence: TGCAGCGTTGAAGATGTCGGGGGCGCGGGTCCGTTCTTC.

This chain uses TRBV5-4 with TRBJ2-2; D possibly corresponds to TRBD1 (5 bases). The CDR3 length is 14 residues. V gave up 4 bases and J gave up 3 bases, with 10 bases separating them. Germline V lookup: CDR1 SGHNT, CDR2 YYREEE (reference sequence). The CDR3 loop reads CASSTSGYTGELFF. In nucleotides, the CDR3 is TGTGCCAGCAGCACCTCAGGGTACACCGGGGAGCTGTTTTTT.

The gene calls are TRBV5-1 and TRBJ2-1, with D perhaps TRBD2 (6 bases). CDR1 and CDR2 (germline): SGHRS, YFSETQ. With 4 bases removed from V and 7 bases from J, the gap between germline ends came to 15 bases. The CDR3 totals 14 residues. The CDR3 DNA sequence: TGCGCCAGCAGCGGGGGGACGGCGCTAAATGAGCAGTTCTTC. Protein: CASSGGTALNEQFF.

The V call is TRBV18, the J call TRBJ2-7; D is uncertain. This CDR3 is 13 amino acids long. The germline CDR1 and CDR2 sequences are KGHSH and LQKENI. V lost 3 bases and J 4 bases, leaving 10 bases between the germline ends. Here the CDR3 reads CASSPGPAYEQYF. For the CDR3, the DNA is TGTGCCAGCTCACCCGGTCCGGCTTACGAGCAGTACTTC.

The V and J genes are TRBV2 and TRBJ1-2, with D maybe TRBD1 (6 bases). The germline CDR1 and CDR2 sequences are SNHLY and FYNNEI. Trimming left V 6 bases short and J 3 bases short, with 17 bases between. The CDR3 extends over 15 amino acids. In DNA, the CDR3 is TGTGCCAGCAGGGCATCGAGGACAGCAGACTATGGCTACACCTTC. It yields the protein CASRASRTADYGYTF.

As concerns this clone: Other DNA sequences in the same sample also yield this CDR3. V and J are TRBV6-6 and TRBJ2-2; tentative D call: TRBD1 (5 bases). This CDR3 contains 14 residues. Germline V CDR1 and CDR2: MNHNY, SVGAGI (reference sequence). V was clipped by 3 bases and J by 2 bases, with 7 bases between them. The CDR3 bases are TGTGCCAGCAGTTATTGGGGCAACACCGGGGAGCTGTTTTTT. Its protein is CASSYWGNTGELFF.

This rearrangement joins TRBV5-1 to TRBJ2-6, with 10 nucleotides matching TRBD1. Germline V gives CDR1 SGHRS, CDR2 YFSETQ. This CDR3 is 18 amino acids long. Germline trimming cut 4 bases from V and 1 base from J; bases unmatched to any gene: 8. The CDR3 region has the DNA TGCGCCAGCAGCCTTAGACAGGGGGCTGGGTCTGGGGCCAACGTCCTGACTTTC. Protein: CASSLRQGAGSGANVLTF.

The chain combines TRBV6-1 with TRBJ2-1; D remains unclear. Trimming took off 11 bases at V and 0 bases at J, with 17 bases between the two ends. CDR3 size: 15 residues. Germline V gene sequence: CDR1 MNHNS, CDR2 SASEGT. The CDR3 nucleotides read TGTGCCGGCTCGACTGACGGCCTCTCCTACAATGAGCAGTTCTTC. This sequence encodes CAGSTDGLSYNEQFF.

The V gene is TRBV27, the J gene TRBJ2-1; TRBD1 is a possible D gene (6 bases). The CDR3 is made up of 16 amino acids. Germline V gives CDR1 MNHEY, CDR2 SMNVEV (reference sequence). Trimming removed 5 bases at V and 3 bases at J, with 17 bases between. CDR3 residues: CASSPQRTVDYNEQFF. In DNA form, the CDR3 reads TGTGCCAGCAGTCCACAAAGGACAGTTGACTACAATGAGCAGTTCTTC.

This chain's CDR3 is CASSPEGIVTEAFF. DNA of the CDR3: TGTGCCAGCAGCCCCGAAGGCATAGTCACTGAAGCTTTCTTT. This chain connects TRBV9 to TRBJ1-1; no clear D. This CDR3 comprises 14 residues. Trimming cost V 4 bases and J 4 bases, with 14 bases left between them. Germline-derived CDR1 and CDR2 are SGDLS and YYNGEE.

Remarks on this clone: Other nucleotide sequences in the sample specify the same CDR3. This CDR3 is CASSLGLAGNEQFF. For the CDR3, the DNA is TGCGCCAGCAGCTTGGGACTAGCGGGTAATGAGCAGTTCTTC. This rearrangement joins TRBV5-1 to TRBJ2-1, with 10 bases identical to TRBD2. V dropped 0 bases and J dropped 7; count of bases not matched to a gene: 1. Germline lookup yields CDR1 SGHRS and CDR2 YFSETQ. The CDR3 covers 14 residues.

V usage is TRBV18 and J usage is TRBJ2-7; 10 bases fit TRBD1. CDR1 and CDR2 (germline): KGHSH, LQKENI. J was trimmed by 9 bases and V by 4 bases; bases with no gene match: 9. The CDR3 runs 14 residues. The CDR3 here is CASSQDRGDAGQYF. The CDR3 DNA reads TGTGCCAGCTCACAGGACAGGGGGGATGCAGGGCAGTACTTC.

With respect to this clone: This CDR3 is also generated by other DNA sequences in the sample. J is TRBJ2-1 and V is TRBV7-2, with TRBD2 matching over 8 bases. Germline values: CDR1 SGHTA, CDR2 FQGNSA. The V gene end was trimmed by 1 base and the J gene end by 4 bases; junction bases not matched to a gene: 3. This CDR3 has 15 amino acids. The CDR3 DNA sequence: TGTGCCAGCAGCTTAGTAGCGGGACCTTACAATGAGCAGTTCTTC. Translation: CASSLVAGPYNEQFF.

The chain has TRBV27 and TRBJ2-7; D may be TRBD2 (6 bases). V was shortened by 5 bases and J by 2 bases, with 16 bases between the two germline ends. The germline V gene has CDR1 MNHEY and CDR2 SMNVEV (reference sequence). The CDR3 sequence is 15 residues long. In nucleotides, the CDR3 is TGTGCCAGCAGTCTCCAACCGGGACTCCCCTACGAGCAGTACTTC. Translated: CASSLQPGLPYEQYF.

The CDR3 is CASSLLGRASGNTIYF. In DNA form, the CDR3 reads TGTGCCAGCAGCTTATTAGGCAGGGCCTCTGGAAACACCATATATTTT. The gene calls are TRBV7-2 and TRBJ1-3; weak D call: TRBD1 (5 bases). This CDR3 comprises 16 residues. Germline V CDR1 and CDR2: SGHTA, FQGNSA. The V end was cut by 2 bases, the J end by 0 bases, with 11 bases between.

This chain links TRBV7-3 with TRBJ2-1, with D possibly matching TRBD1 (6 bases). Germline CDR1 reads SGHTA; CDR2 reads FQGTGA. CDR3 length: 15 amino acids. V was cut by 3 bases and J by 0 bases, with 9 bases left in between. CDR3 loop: CASSFDRSSYNEQFF. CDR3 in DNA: TGTGCCAGCAGCTTCGACAGGAGCTCCTACAATGAGCAGTTCTTC.

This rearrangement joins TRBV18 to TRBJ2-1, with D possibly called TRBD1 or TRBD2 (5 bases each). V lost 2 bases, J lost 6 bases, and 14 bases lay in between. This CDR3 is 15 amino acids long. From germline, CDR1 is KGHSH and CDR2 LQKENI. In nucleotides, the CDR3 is TGTGCCAGCTCACCAGGGGGACCGGCGAGCAATGAGCAGTTCTTC. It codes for CASSPGGPASNEQFF.